What follows are 21 T cell receptor beta chains derived from one specimen sequenced in a study of cytomegalovirus exposure and HLA in healthy donors. Both 60 Vbeta primers and 13 Jbeta primers went into the PCR. Assay used: immunoSEQ multiplex PCR; TCRdb lists only in-frame clones, some missing. Of approximately 220,000 clones listed, about 81% are singletons. Sequenced sample: PBMCs. These receptors were taken from a man between 35 and 55 years old in good health and CMV-seropositive.

In this sample, this clone turned up once. This chain joins TRBV9 and TRBJ1-1, with 7 bases matching TRBD1. CDR3 length equals 15 residues. Germline assignment: CDR1 SGDLS and CDR2 YYNGEE. V lost 4 bases to trimming and J lost 5 bases; unmatched junction nucleotides: 11. The CDR3 DNA is TGTGCCAGCAGCCCCGAAGGGGGCGCGTTTACTGAAGCTTTCTTT. Its protein product is CASSPEGGAFTEAFF.

V usage is TRBV15 and J usage is TRBJ2-1; D perhaps matches TRBD2 (5 bases). CDR3 length: 15 residues. V was cut by 1 base and J by 10 bases, with 17 bases left in between. Germline CDR1 and CDR2: LNHNV and YYDKDF (reference sequence). The CDR3 DNA reads as TGTGCCACCAGCAGAGTGGGCGGGCTAGTCGGCGAGCAGTTCTTC. Amino acid sequence: CATSRVGGLVGEQFF.

The table lists this clone with a few counts. V is TRBV2 and J is TRBJ2-2; D gene unclear. The germline V gene encodes CDR1 SNHLY and CDR2 FYNNEI. The CDR3 length is 11 residues. Trimming took 7 bases from V and 4 from J, leaving 4 bases between them. The CDR3: CASIITGELFF. The CDR3, as DNA: TGTGCCAGCATCATCACCGGGGAGCTGTTTTTT.

This chain uses TRBV7-3 with TRBJ2-1; 12 nucleotides line up with TRBD2. With V trimmed by 1 base and J by 6 bases, 7 bases remained unmatched. Germline CDR1 reads SGHTA; CDR2 reads FQGTGA. CDR3 size: 17 residues. CDR3 residues: CASSLMETSGRSNEQFF. CDR3 bases: TGTGCCAGCAGCTTAATGGAGACTAGCGGGAGATCCAATGAGCAGTTCTTC.

The rearrangement joins TRBV5-1 to TRBJ1-1; 9 bases align to TRBD1. Losses at the gene ends were 0 bases for V and 5 bases for J; bases not matched to a gene: 5. This CDR3 contains 15 residues. Looked up from germline, CDR1 is SGHRS and CDR2 is YFSETQ. CDR3 loop: CASSLDPGQGTEAFF. The CDR3 bases are TGCGCCAGCAGCTTGGACCCGGGACAGGGTACTGAAGCTTTCTTT. The whole variable domain, filled in from reference TRBV5-1 and TRBJ1-1, reads KAGVTQTPRYLIKTRGQQVTLSCSPISGHRSVSWYQQTPGQGLQFLFEYFSETQRNKGNFPGRFSGRQFSNSRSEMNVSTLELGDSALYLCASSLDPGQGTEAFFGQGTRLTVV.

This clone was detected once. This rearrangement joins TRBV9 to TRBJ2-5; tentatively, D is TRBD2 (6 bases). Trimming cost V 0 bases and J 5 bases, with 20 bases left between them. The germline V gene has CDR1 SGDLS and CDR2 YYNGEE. The CDR3 spans 17 residues. The CDR3 DNA follows: TGTGCCAGCAGCGTAGGAGGAGGGGTCCCTGTGCGGGAGACCCAGTACTTC. Its translation is CASSVGGGVPVRETQYF.

The chain combines TRBV29-1 with TRBJ1-1; possible D gene TRBD1, 5 bases. The CDR3 extends over 13 amino acids. Germline V gene sequence: CDR1 SQVTM, CDR2 ANQGSEA. V was clipped by 2 bases and J by 4 bases, with 11 bases between them. CDR3 bases: TGCAGCGTTGAATATGGGGGGGGCACTGAAGCTTTCTTT. Translation gives CSVEYGGGTEAFF.

This clone was picked up one time. V is TRBV18 and J is TRBJ1-1; the D gene is possibly TRBD1 (6 bases). Germline CDR1 is KGHSH and CDR2 is LQKENI. Trimming removed 5 bases at V and 0 bases at J, with 13 bases between. The CDR3 is 15 amino acids. The DNA of the CDR3 is TGTGCCAGCTCAGCTCTAGAGGGGGTGAACACTGAAGCTTTCTTT. The encoded protein is CASSALEGVNTEAFF.

The chain recombines TRBV9 with TRBJ1-5; the match to TRBD1 covers 9 bases. This CDR3 spans 13 amino acids. V lost 4 bases and J lost 10; bases outside the gene matches: 6. Germline V gene data show CDR1 as SGDLS and CDR2 as YYNGEE. CDR3 coding DNA: TGTGCCAGCAGCCCCGACAGGGGGTCCCCCCAGCATTTT. It encodes CASSPDRGSPQHF.

The rearrangement joins TRBV18 to TRBJ1-1, with 8 bases matching TRBD1. The V gene's germline CDR1 is KGHSH and CDR2 LQKENI. With 5 bases clipped from V and 4 bases from J, the junction kept 18 bases outside the gene matches. The CDR3 totals 18 residues. CDR3 region: CASSFYTLSPGTGTEAFF. The DNA for the CDR3 is TGTGCCAGCTCATTTTATACCCTATCTCCCGGGACAGGCACTGAAGCTTTCTTT.

The chain is built from TRBV27 and TRBJ2-1, with 12 bases that match TRBD2. The J segment lost 2 bases and the V segment lost 1 base, leaving 3 bases of the junction unmatched. Looked up from germline, CDR1 is MNHEY and CDR2 is SMNVEV (reference sequence). CDR3 length: 17 amino acids. The CDR3 spells CASSLWASGRAYNEQFF. CDR3 DNA sequence: TGTGCCAGCAGTTTATGGGCTAGCGGGAGGGCCTACAATGAGCAGTTCTTC.

J is TRBJ1-1 and V is TRBV29-1, with D unclear. This CDR3 is 16 amino acids long. The V gene lost 6 bases and the J gene lost 2 bases, with 22 bases spanning the gap. Germline V gives CDR1 SQVTM, CDR2 ANQGSEA. CDR3: CSVLGEEGSRNTEAFF. In DNA form, the CDR3 reads TGCAGCGTACTCGGAGAAGAGGGATCGCGAAACACTGAAGCTTTCTTT.

The table lists this clone with a few counts. The chain uses TRBV5-1 and TRBJ2-1, with 11 bases that match TRBD2. Trimming cost V 4 bases and J 9 bases; bases outside gene matches: 9. This CDR3 contains 15 residues. Per the germline V gene, CDR1 is SGHRS and CDR2 is YFSETQ. The CDR3 sequence: CASSRTSGLGSEQFF. CDR3 DNA: TGCGCCAGCAGCCGGACTAGCGGGCTCGGGAGTGAGCAGTTCTTC.

The rearrangement joins TRBV6-5 to TRBJ1-4, with 7 bases that match TRBD1. With 6 bases clipped from V and 6 bases from J, the junction kept 7 bases outside the gene matches. CDR1 is MNHEY and CDR2 is SVGAGI in the germline V gene. The CDR3 consists of 14 residues. The CDR3 DNA is TGTGCCAGCAGACTGACAGGGCTAGATGAAAAACTGTTTTTT. Its translation is CASRLTGLDEKLFF.

This clone occurred once. The chain couples TRBV6-5 to TRBJ1-2, with a possible D match to TRBD1 (5 bases). Germline assignment: CDR1 MNHEY and CDR2 SVGAGI. The V gene lost 5 bases and the J gene lost 8 bases, with 12 bases spanning the gap. The CDR3 has 12 amino acids. In nucleotides, the CDR3 is TGTGCCAGCAGTGAGACAGCTTACGGCTACACCTTC. Its protein product is CASSETAYGYTF.

This rearrangement joins TRBV7-9 to TRBJ1-2; TRBD1 matches 8 bases. V dropped 4 bases and J dropped 1; count of bases not matched to a gene: 8. The CDR3 has 16 amino acids. Germline lookup yields CDR1 SEHNR and CDR2 FQNEAQ (reference sequence). CDR3 coding DNA: TGTGCCAGCAGCTCTTCCGGGACAGGTTTTAACTATGGCTACACCTTC. Translated, it gives CASSSSGTGFNYGYTF.

The chain uses TRBV30 and TRBJ2-1; D ambiguous. Looked up from germline, CDR1 is GTSNPN and CDR2 is SVGIG (reference sequence). The CDR3 loop spans 12 amino acids. Between the trimmed V and J ends, which lost 2 bases and 8 bases, there was a span of 10 bases. CDR3 residues: CAWSIRFHEQFF. CDR3 coding DNA: TGTGCCTGGAGTATTAGATTCCATGAGCAGTTCTTC.

This sequence joins TRBV5-1 and TRBJ2-1; 10 bases match TRBD2. V shed 0 bases and J 5 bases; nucleotides not matched to a gene: 17. The CDR3 is made up of 20 amino acids. The germline V gene has CDR1 SGHRS and CDR2 YFSETQ. This CDR3 reads CASSLVISSGTSDLNNEQFF. CDR3 nucleotides: TGCGCCAGCAGCTTGGTGATTTCGTCCGGGACTAGCGATTTAAACAATGAGCAGTTCTTC.

This chain links TRBV19 with TRBJ2-2; the D is unclear. The V end was cut by 3 bases, the J end by 8 bases, with 10 bases between. This CDR3 contains 13 residues. From germline, CDR1 is LNHDA and CDR2 SQIVND (reference sequence). The CDR3: CASSMAWLGELFF. The DNA of the CDR3 is TGTGCCAGTAGTATGGCCTGGTTAGGGGAGCTGTTTTTT.

The rearrangement links TRBV11-2 to TRBJ2-7, with TRBD2 as a possible D gene (6 bases). CDR3 length equals 14 residues. The ends were cut back, 5 bases at V and 3 bases at J, with 14 bases in the middle. CDR1 and CDR2 from the germline V gene are SGHAT and FQNNGV. This chain's CDR3 is CASSPWTIFYEQYF. CDR3 nucleotides: TGTGCCAGCAGCCCCTGGACTATATTCTACGAGCAGTACTTC.

The rearrangement links TRBV6-6 to TRBJ2-3; D is ambiguous. The CDR3 loop spans 14 amino acids. CDR1 and CDR2 from the germline V gene are MNHNY and SVGAGI (reference sequence). V was shortened by 1 base and J by 4 bases, with 9 bases between the two germline ends. CDR3 in DNA: TGTGCCAGCAGTTACTTCTTCCAGGCAGATACGCAGTATTTT. Protein sequence: CASSYFFQADTQYF.